This T cell receptor beta chain was identified in a study of technical replicates of blood from a few donors. V lost 4 bases to trimming and J lost 0 bases; unmatched junction nucleotides: 3. The CDR3 runs 15 residues. Per the germline V gene, CDR1 is ENHRY and CDR2 is SYGVKD. TCRdb's copy holds only in-frame clones and misses some; the assay was immunoSEQ multiplex PCR. This sample yields 78,000 or so clones, of which 90% to 95% are seen a single time; 0.37% belongs to the top ten. The clonotype originates from a human donor in good health. Some clones in this sample may be carry-over from other donors' samples. Sequenced: T cells isolated from PBMCs. The chain couples TRBV10-3 to TRBJ1-1; 9 nucleotides line up with TRBD1. In nucleotides, the CDR3 is TGTGCCATCAGTGCGGGACAGGGAATGAACACTGAAGCTTTCTTT. Amino acids: CAISAGQGMNTEAFF.